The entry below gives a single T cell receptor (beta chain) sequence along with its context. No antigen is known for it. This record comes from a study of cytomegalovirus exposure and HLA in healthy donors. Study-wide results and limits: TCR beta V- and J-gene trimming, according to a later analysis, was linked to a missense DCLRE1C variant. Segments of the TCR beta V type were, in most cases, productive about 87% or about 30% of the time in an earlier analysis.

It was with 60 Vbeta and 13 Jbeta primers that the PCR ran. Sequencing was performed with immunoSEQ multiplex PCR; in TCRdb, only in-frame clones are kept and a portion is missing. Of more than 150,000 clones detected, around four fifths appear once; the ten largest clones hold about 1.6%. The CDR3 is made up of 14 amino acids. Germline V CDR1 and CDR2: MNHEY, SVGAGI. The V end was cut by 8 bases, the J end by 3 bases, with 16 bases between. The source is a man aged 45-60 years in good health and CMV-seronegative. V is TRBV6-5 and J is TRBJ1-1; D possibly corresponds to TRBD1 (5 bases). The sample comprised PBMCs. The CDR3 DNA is TGTGCCAGCGGGGACCAGGGAGGGTACACTGAAGCTTTCTTT. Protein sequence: CASGDQGGYTEAFF.